What follows are 8 T cell receptor beta chains derived from one specimen sequenced in a study of blood T cell repertoires in COVID-19. Sequencing used immunoSEQ multiplex PCR; TCRdb keeps in-frame clones, though not all of them. The sample lists 160,000 or so clones; 65% to 85% were seen once. Sequences were obtained from peripheral blood. These receptors came from a woman older than 75 with acute or convalescent COVID-19.

The rearrangement uses TRBV5-5 and TRBJ2-7; 7 nucleotides align to TRBD2. V was pared by 3 bases and J by 1 base, with 7 bases of the junction left unmatched. The germline V gene encodes CDR1 SGHKS and CDR2 YYEKEE (reference sequence). The CDR3 is 15 residues long. CDR3: CASSSLGSGSYEQYF. For the CDR3, the DNA is TGTGCCAGCAGCTCATTAGGTAGCGGGTCCTACGAGCAGTACTTC.

The chain recombines TRBV4-1 with TRBJ1-1; 8 bases fit TRBD1. The germline V gene encodes CDR1 MGHRA and CDR2 YSYEKL. The CDR3 spans 13 residues. V shed 6 bases and J 6 bases; nucleotides not matched to a gene: 6. The CDR3 DNA is TGCGCCAGCAGGCAGGGGGCATGGGCTGAAGCTTTCTTT. This codes for CASRQGAWAEAFF.

This chain connects TRBV6-6 to TRBJ1-4, with a tentative D call TRBD1 (5 bases). V shed 2 bases and J shed 1 base, with 11 bases lying between them. CDR3 size: 16 residues. Per germline, CDR1 MNHNY and CDR2 SVGAGI (reference sequence). The CDR3: CASSYGRQRTNEKLFF. The CDR3 DNA follows: TGTGCCAGCAGTTACGGGCGACAGAGAACTAATGAAAAACTGTTTTTT.

The chain is built from TRBV4-1 and TRBJ1-1; TRBD1 matches 11 bases. Trimming at V came to 0 bases and at J to 3 bases, leaving 9 bases not matched to a gene. The CDR3 extends over 18 amino acids. Germline V gives CDR1 MGHRA, CDR2 YSYEKL. The CDR3 region is CASSQDPRLGQGDTEAFF. CDR3 DNA: TGCGCCAGCAGCCAAGATCCCCGGTTGGGACAGGGGGACACTGAAGCTTTCTTT.

The rearrangement uses TRBV3-1 (or the pseudogene TRBV3-2) and TRBJ2-2; maybe TRBD2 (6 bases). From germline, CDR1 is LGHDT and CDR2 YNNKEL (reference sequence). The germline V and J ends were trimmed by 4 bases and 1 base, with 16 bases remaining between them. The CDR3 consists of 17 residues. The CDR3 nucleotides read TGTGCCAGCAGCCGAAGGGCGGGACGAATGAACACCGGGGAGCTGTTTTTT. Protein sequence: CASSRRAGRMNTGELFF.

This clone is a singleton in its sample. This chain joins TRBV4-2 and TRBJ1-3; D is ambiguous. V lost 0 bases, J lost 4 bases, and 16 bases lay in between. Per germline, CDR1 LGHNA and CDR2 YNFKEQ. This CDR3 contains 17 residues. The CDR3 loop is CASSQDPPGFEGNTIYF. In DNA form, the CDR3 reads TGTGCCAGCAGCCAAGATCCTCCCGGGTTCGAAGGAAACACCATATATTTT.

The chain is built from TRBV28 and TRBJ1-1; D not certain. The CDR3 has 12 residues. CDR1 and CDR2 (germline): MDHEN, SYDVKM. Trimming took off 5 bases at V and 6 bases at J, with 10 bases between the two ends. CDR3 DNA: TGTGCCAGCAGTCCCCCAGGCCCTGAAGCTTTCTTT. Its translation: CASSPPGPEAFF.

This clone has a handful of counts. The V and J genes are TRBV11-2 and TRBJ2-1; TRBD2 matches at 13 bases. Germline CDR1 is SGHAT and CDR2 is FQNNGV. The CDR3 contains 18 residues. V was pared by 2 bases and J by 2 bases, with 6 bases of the junction left unmatched. CDR3 sequence: CASSLRLAGGGTYNEQFF. CDR3 nucleotides: TGTGCCAGCAGCTTACGACTAGCGGGGGGCGGGACCTACAATGAGCAGTTCTTC.